Below, 11 T cell receptor beta chains from the same sample are listed, as sequenced in a study of T cell responses to AZD1222 COVID-19 vaccine. Using immunoSEQ multiplex PCR, the repertoire was profiled, and TCRdb retains in-frame clones only, with some absent. The data contain about 120,000 clones, 70% to 90% of them singletons. This material consisted of peripheral blood, taken on day 0 of MenACWY control vaccination. These TCRs come from an adult in good health.

V usage is TRBV28 and J usage is TRBJ1-1, with D perhaps TRBD1 (5 bases). Trimming took 4 bases from V and 0 from J, leaving 15 bases between them. Germline CDR1 reads MDHEN; CDR2 reads SYDVKM. This CDR3 region has 16 residues. The CDR3 region is CASSSPSGPMNTEAFF. The CDR3 bases are TGTGCCAGCAGTTCACCGTCAGGGCCTATGAACACTGAAGCTTTCTTT.

V usage is TRBV9 and J usage is TRBJ2-7; weak D call: TRBD2 (6 bases). Germline V lookup: CDR1 SGDLS, CDR2 YYNGEE. The ends were cut back, 1 base at V and 6 bases at J, with 11 bases in the middle. The CDR3 totals 13 residues. The CDR3 region is CASSVSGGFEQYF. The CDR3 DNA is TGTGCCAGCAGCGTATCAGGAGGGTTCGAGCAGTACTTC.

This chain uses TRBV9 with TRBJ1-4, with D perhaps TRBD1 (5 bases). V lost 0 bases, J lost 6 bases, and 9 bases lay in between. The CDR3 length is 14 residues. Germline V gives CDR1 SGDLS, CDR2 YYNGEE. CDR3 nucleotide sequence: TGTGCCAGCAGCGTAGTCACAGGTCATGAAAAACTGTTTTTT. The encoded protein is CASSVVTGHEKLFF.

Only one count was recorded for this clone. The chain couples TRBV5-4 to TRBJ2-7; D may be TRBD1 or TRBD2 (5 bases each). This CDR3 contains 13 residues. Germline CDR1 is SGHNT and CDR2 is YYREEE (reference sequence). V shed 0 bases and J shed 6 bases, with 10 bases lying between them. Here the CDR3 DNA reads TGTGCCAGCAGCTTGGGTCGGGACCGCGAGCAGTACTTC. Protein product: CASSLGRDREQYF.

This sequence joins TRBV6-2 or TRBV6-3 and TRBJ2-3; D is possibly TRBD2 (6 bases). Germline-derived CDR1 and CDR2 are MNHEY and SVGEGT. Trimming removed 2 bases from V and 0 bases from J, with 12 bases in between. The CDR3 is 16 residues long. In DNA form, the CDR3 reads TGTGCCAGCAGTTACGCCCCGGGGGAGAGCACAGATACGCAGTATTTT. It is translated as CASSYAPGESTDTQYF.

The genes are TRBV4-1 and TRBJ1-6; 7 nucleotides match TRBD1. This CDR3 is 16 amino acids long. Germline V gene sequence: CDR1 MGHRA, CDR2 YSYEKL. V shed 1 base and J 6 bases; nucleotides not matched to a gene: 6. The CDR3 DNA sequence: TGCGCCAGCAGCCAAGTGGGACAGAAGACTAATTCACCCCTCCACTTT. The encoded protein is CASSQVGQKTNSPLHF.

The rearrangement uses TRBV12-5 and TRBJ1-3, with 8 bases identical to TRBD1. The CDR3 length is 17 residues. The germline CDR1 and CDR2 sequences are LGHNT and FRNRAP. The V and J ends lost 1 base and 3 bases, in that order; junction bases with no gene match: 8. CDR3 amino acids: CASGLANQGADGNTIYF. The DNA for the CDR3 is TGTGCTAGTGGTTTGGCCAACCAGGGGGCTGATGGAAACACCATATATTTT.

The chain uses TRBV12-3 or TRBV12-4 and TRBJ2-2, with D hard to call. V was cut by 5 bases and J by 5 bases, with 6 bases left in between. The CDR3 is 12 residues long. As DNA, the CDR3 is TGTGCCAGCAGTCCGTATACCGGGGAGCTGTTTTTT. Translated, it gives CASSPYTGELFF.

The chain combines TRBV11-2 with TRBJ1-1; D perhaps matches TRBD1 (5 bases). This CDR3 spans 14 amino acids. Trimming removed 4 bases at V and 5 bases at J, with 14 bases between. Germline lookup yields CDR1 SGHAT and CDR2 FQNNGV. The CDR3 DNA reads as TGTGCCAGCAGCTACCTGGGGCCGGGGACTGAAGCTTTCTTT. It specifies CASSYLGPGTEAFF.

This clone was seen only a few times. DNA for the CDR3: TGCGCCAGCAGCCTATCACCGGGTGATACGCAGTATTTT. Its protein is CASSLSPGDTQYF. V gene TRBV4-3 combines with J gene TRBJ2-3; no firm D call. V was cut by 4 bases and J by 6 bases, with 11 bases left in between. The CDR3 is made up of 13 amino acids. The germline V gene encodes CDR1 LGHNA and CDR2 YSLEER.

The chain has TRBV10-1 and TRBJ1-5, with TRBD1 matching over 9 bases. The CDR3 extends over 17 amino acids. Trimming at V came to 5 bases and at J to 6 bases, leaving 14 bases not matched to a gene. The V gene's germline CDR1 is WNHNN and CDR2 SYGVQD (reference sequence). The chain's CDR3 is CASSPRVQGACCQPQHF. CDR3 bases: TGCGCCAGCAGTCCTCGAGTACAGGGGGCCTGTTGTCAGCCCCAGCATTTT.